Listed here are 24 T cell receptor beta chains from one sample, sequenced in a study of shared clonotypes between healthy human individuals. This table comes from immunoSEQ multiplex PCR, and its TCRdb copy is limited to in-frame clones, with some not included. Counted here are 2 million to 3 million clones, 85% to 95% occurring once; the ten biggest clones make up around 0.15%. Sequencing was carried out using naive CD4+ T cells sorted from blood. Subset meaning: CD45RA+ positively selected. The receptors here all came from a man aged 18 to 29 in good health.

CDR3 bases: TGTGCCAGCAGTGTACGGACGGGGGCGGATGAGCAGTTCTTC. It encodes CASSVRTGADEQFF. This rearrangement joins TRBV27 to TRBJ2-1, with D tentatively TRBD1 or TRBD2 (6 bases each). Germline lookup yields CDR1 MNHEY and CDR2 SMNVEV (reference sequence). Trimming left V 5 bases short and J 8 bases short, with 16 bases between. This CDR3 has 14 residues.

This rearrangement joins TRBV25-1 to TRBJ1-2; D not certain. This CDR3 comprises 13 residues. The germline V gene has CDR1 MGHDK and CDR2 SYGVNS. The ends were cut back, 3 bases at V and 4 bases at J, with 9 bases in the middle. This chain's CDR3 is CASSDPGSYGYTF. The DNA for the CDR3 is TGTGCCAGCAGTGATCCCGGCAGCTATGGCTACACCTTC.

The V call is TRBV6-6, the J call TRBJ2-6; perhaps TRBD2 as D (6 bases). Looked up from germline, CDR1 is MNHNY and CDR2 is SVGAGI (reference sequence). V lost 0 bases and J 2 bases, leaving 8 bases between the germline ends. This CDR3 has 16 residues. The CDR3 nucleotides read TGTGCCAGCAGTTACTCGTCGGGGGCTGGGGCCAACGTCCTGACTTTC. It is translated as CASSYSSGAGANVLTF.

The chain links TRBV27 to TRBJ1-6; D is uncertain. The germline V gene has CDR1 MNHEY and CDR2 SMNVEV (reference sequence). The CDR3 loop spans 17 amino acids. The germline V and J ends were trimmed by 4 bases and 1 base, with 14 bases remaining between them. The CDR3 DNA reads as TGTGCCAGCAGTTCAAAATGGACTGGTTCCTATAATTCACCCCTCCACTTT. It encodes CASSSKWTGSYNSPLHF.

This sequence joins TRBV30 and TRBJ1-6; TRBD1 might be the D (5 bases). Germline lookup yields CDR1 GTSNPN and CDR2 SVGIG (reference sequence). This CDR3 has 13 amino acids. Trimming cost V 4 bases and J 12 bases, with 16 bases left between them. CDR3 nucleotide sequence: TGTGCCTGGAAGTACAGCAAAGGGGAACCCCTCCACTTT. This codes for CAWKYSKGEPLHF.

Concerning this clone itself: The same CDR3 is also encoded by other DNA sequences in this sample. The chain employs TRBV7-9 and TRBJ2-3, with 14 bases that match TRBD2. J gave up 3 bases and V 5 bases, and 4 bases lay outside the gene matches. The CDR3 length is 16 residues. Looked up from germline, CDR1 is SEHNR and CDR2 is FQNEAQ (reference sequence). The CDR3 reads CASSPGLAGGTDTQYF. The CDR3, as DNA: TGTGCCAGCAGCCCAGGACTAGCGGGGGGAACAGATACGCAGTATTTT.

The chain employs TRBV15 and TRBJ2-7, with D possibly TRBD1 on 6 matching bases. The CDR3 has 15 amino acids. V gave up 4 bases and J gave up 3 bases, with 16 bases separating them. Per germline, CDR1 LNHNV and CDR2 YYDKDF (reference sequence). CDR3 bases: TGTGCCACCAGCAACCTGGACAGTGGTCGCTACGAGCAGTACTTC. Translation: CATSNLDSGRYEQYF.

This clone was detected only once. The rearrangement joins TRBV5-4 to TRBJ2-2; 14 nucleotides match TRBD2. Germline V lookup: CDR1 SGHNT, CDR2 YYREEE (reference sequence). J lost 7 bases, V lost 4 bases, and 6 bases had no gene match. This CDR3 is 16 amino acids long. The CDR3, as DNA: TGTGCCAGCAGCCCGACTAGCGGGGGGGCTGGCGGGGAGCTGTTTTTT. Amino acid sequence: CASSPTSGGAGGELFF. Full variable domain (remainder filled in from reference TRBV5-4 and TRBJ2-2): ETGVTQSPTHLIKTRGQQVTLRCSSQSGHNTVSWYQQALGQGPQFIFQYYREEENGRGNFPPRFSGLQFPNYSSELNVNALELDDSALYLCASSPTSGGAGGELFFGEGSRLTVL.

This clone was seen once. The chain uses TRBV6-5 and TRBJ2-2; TRBD1 is a possible D gene (6 bases). Germline V CDR1 and CDR2: MNHEY, SVGAGI. The CDR3 covers 15 residues. With 2 bases removed from V and 2 bases from J, the gap between germline ends came to 9 bases. The CDR3 nucleotides are TGTGCCAGCAGTTACGCACAGGGTAACACCGGGGAGCTGTTTTTT. Amino acid sequence: CASSYAQGNTGELFF.

J is TRBJ1-6 and V is TRBV7-2, with a possible D match to TRBD1 (5 bases). Looked up from germline, CDR1 is SGHTA and CDR2 is FQGNSA. The V gene lost 1 base and the J gene lost 10 bases, with 14 bases spanning the gap. This CDR3 is 15 amino acids long. The CDR3 DNA reads TGTGCCAGCAGCTTAGGTGTAACAGGCGGCTCACCCCTCCACTTT. This sequence encodes CASSLGVTGGSPLHF.

This clone was counted a few times. The chain is built from TRBV7-9 and TRBJ1-4; 9 bases are a match to TRBD1. This CDR3 region has 12 residues. CDR1 is SEHNR and CDR2 is FQNEAQ in the germline V gene (reference sequence). V was clipped by 5 bases and J by 16 bases; unmatched bases: 8. The CDR3, as DNA: TGTGCCAGCAGCCTACAGGGGACAGGGAAGTTTTTT. Translation: CASSLQGTGKFF.

This clone occurred once. This rearrangement joins TRBV7-9 to TRBJ2-1; D is ambiguous. Germline values: CDR1 SEHNR, CDR2 FQNEAQ (reference sequence). Trimming removed 1 base from V and 9 bases from J, with 10 bases in between. The CDR3 sequence is 13 residues long. CDR3 bases: TGTGCCAGCAGCTTAGAAGGTTCGGGTGAGCAGTTCTTC. It encodes CASSLEGSGEQFF.

As concerns this clone: The same CDR3 can be traced to other DNA sequences in this sample. The chain links TRBV5-4 to TRBJ2-1; unclear D gene. This CDR3 has 14 amino acids. Trimming took 1 base from V and 0 from J, leaving 5 bases between them. Germline V gene data show CDR1 as SGHNT and CDR2 as YYREEE (reference sequence). The CDR3 reads CASSLKDSYNEQFF. Here the CDR3 DNA reads TGTGCCAGCAGCTTGAAGGACTCCTACAATGAGCAGTTCTTC.

This clone was recorded only once. V usage is TRBV4-3 and J usage is TRBJ2-7; 7 bases fit TRBD2. J was trimmed by 4 bases and V by 0 bases; bases with no gene match: 3. Germline V gives CDR1 LGHNA, CDR2 YSLEER. The CDR3 loop spans 14 amino acids. CDR3 protein: CASSQDVGGYEQYF. DNA of the CDR3: TGCGCCAGCAGCCAAGATGTGGGAGGGTACGAGCAGTACTTC.

A note on this clone: Within the sample, other DNA sequences also encode this same CDR3. The chain combines TRBV6-5 with TRBJ1-5; TRBD1 aligns across 9 bases. The CDR3 spans 14 residues. Germline trimming cut 6 bases from V and 4 bases from J; bases unmatched to any gene: 4. Per germline, CDR1 MNHEY and CDR2 SVGAGI. CDR3 sequence: CASSSGTGNQPQHF. The CDR3 DNA reads TGTGCCAGCAGCTCCGGGACAGGGAATCAGCCCCAGCATTTT.

The V and J genes are TRBV9 and TRBJ2-7, with 8 bases fitting TRBD1. CDR1 SGDLS and CDR2 YYNGEE come from the germline V gene. This CDR3 spans 12 amino acids. Trimming cost V 3 bases and J 6 bases; bases outside gene matches: 2. CDR3 bases: TGTGCCAGCAGCGGAGGACAGGGCGAGCAGTACTTC. Its protein is CASSGGQGEQYF.

The rearrangement joins TRBV6-5 to TRBJ2-3, with D possibly being TRBD1 or TRBD2 (7 bases each). Germline values: CDR1 MNHEY, CDR2 SVGAGI. The CDR3 is made up of 13 amino acids. Trimming stripped 6 bases from V and 7 bases from J, with 14 bases between. DNA for the CDR3: TGTGCCAGCAGGACTCAGGGGGGGTATACGCAGTATTTT. It translates to CASRTQGGYTQYF.

CDR3 DNA: TGTGCCAGCAGCTTAGCCGGGGGGTCTGGCTCCTACGAGCAGTACTTC. Residues: CASSLAGGSGSYEQYF. The genes are TRBV7-9 and TRBJ2-7; 7 bases map to TRBD2. The CDR3 consists of 16 residues. V was pared by 0 bases and J by 0 bases, with 5 bases of the junction left unmatched. Looked up from germline, CDR1 is SEHNR and CDR2 is FQNEAQ (reference sequence). The full variable domain, with the rest looked up from reference TRBV7-9 and TRBJ2-7, is DTGVSQNPRHKITKRGQNVTFRCDPISEHNRLYWYRQTLGQGPEFLTYFQNEAQLEKSRLLSDRFSAERPKGSFSTLEIQRTEQGDSAMYLCASSLAGGSGSYEQYFGPGTRLTVT.

This chain links TRBV5-6 with TRBJ2-5, with 13 nucleotides matching TRBD2. Germline-derived CDR1 and CDR2 are SGHDT and YYEEEE. This CDR3 is built from 14 residues. J gave up 5 bases and V 4 bases, and 2 bases lay outside the gene matches. The chain's CDR3 is CASSETSGRETQYF. The DNA for the CDR3 is TGTGCCAGCAGCGAGACTAGCGGGAGGGAGACCCAGTACTTC.

The chain is built from TRBV28 and TRBJ1-5, with D perhaps matching TRBD1 (6 bases). V was cut by 4 bases and J by 0 bases, with 13 bases left in between. This CDR3 region has 16 residues. Germline V CDR1 and CDR2: MDHEN, SYDVKM. The DNA of the CDR3 is TGTGCCAGCAGTTCGGGGGGCAGTTATAGCAATCAGCCCCAGCATTTT. Translation: CASSSGGSYSNQPQHF.

The chain couples TRBV30 to TRBJ2-2; a weak D match, TRBD2 (6 bases). Between the trimmed V and J ends, which lost 0 bases and 1 base, there was a span of 9 bases. The germline gives CDR1 GTSNPN, CDR2 SVGIG (reference sequence). The length of the CDR3 is 15 residues. CDR3 sequence (DNA): TGTGCCTGGAGTGTTTTGGGAGGGAACACCGGGGAGCTGTTTTTT. Amino acid sequence: CAWSVLGGNTGELFF.

This sequence joins TRBV11-3 and TRBJ1-2; no reliable D call. CDR1 is SGHNT and CDR2 is YENEEA in the germline V gene. Trimming left V 4 bases short and J 8 bases short, with 14 bases between. The CDR3 spans 13 residues. CDR3 in amino acids: CASSSSRLYGYTF. The CDR3 DNA is TGTGCCAGCAGCTCCTCTCGGCTATACGGCTACACCTTC. Combining the CDR3 with reference TRBV11-3 and TRBJ1-2 gives the whole variable domain EAGVVQSPRYKIIEKKQPVAFWCNPISGHNTLYWYLQNLGQGPELLIRYENEEAVDDSQLPKDRFSAERLKGVDSTLKIQPAELGDSAVYLCASSSSRLYGYTFGSGTRLTVV.

Of note for this clone: A read error may account for a junction end that differs from germline. The chain combines TRBV11-2 with TRBJ1-2; D not certain. CDR3 length equals 13 residues. The V gene's germline CDR1 is SGHAT and CDR2 FQNNGV. The CDR3 DNA reads as TGTGCCAGCAGCTTAGTCCCGATCCGGGATCTTAGCTTC. Translation: CASSLVPIRDLSF.

The chain links TRBV27 to TRBJ2-7; the D gene is possibly TRBD1 (5 bases). The CDR3 totals 16 residues. Trimming shortened V by 8 bases and J by 3 bases, and 23 bases separated the two germline ends. CDR1 is MNHEY, CDR2 SMNVEV, per germline (reference sequence). The CDR3 coding sequence is TGTGCCAGCCCCCTCAATGCGGCCGGACAATTCTACGAGCAGTACTTC. As protein: CASPLNAAGQFYEQYF.